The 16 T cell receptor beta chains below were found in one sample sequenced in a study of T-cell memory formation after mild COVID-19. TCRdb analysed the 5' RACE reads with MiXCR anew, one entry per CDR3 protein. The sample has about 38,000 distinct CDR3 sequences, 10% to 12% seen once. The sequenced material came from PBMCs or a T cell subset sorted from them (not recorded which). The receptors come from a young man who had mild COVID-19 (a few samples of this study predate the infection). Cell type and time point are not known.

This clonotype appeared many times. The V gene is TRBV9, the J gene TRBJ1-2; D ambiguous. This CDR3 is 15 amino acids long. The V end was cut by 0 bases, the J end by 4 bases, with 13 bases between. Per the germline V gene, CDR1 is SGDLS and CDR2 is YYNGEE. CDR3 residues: CASSVAEGSSYGYTF. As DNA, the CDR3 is TGTGCCAGCAGCGTAGCGGAGGGTAGTTCCTATGGCTACACCTTC.

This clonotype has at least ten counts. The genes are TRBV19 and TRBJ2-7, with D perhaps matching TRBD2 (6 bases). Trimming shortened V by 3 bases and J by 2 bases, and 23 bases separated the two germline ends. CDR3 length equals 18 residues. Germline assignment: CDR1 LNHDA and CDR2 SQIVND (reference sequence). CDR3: CASSMYPSAAGGTYEQYF. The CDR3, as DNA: TGTGCCAGTAGTATGTACCCGTCAGCGGCTGGAGGGACCTACGAGCAGTACTTC. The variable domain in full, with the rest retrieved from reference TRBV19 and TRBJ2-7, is DGGITQSPKYLFRKEGQNVTLSCEQNLNHDAMYWYRQDPGQGLRLIYYSQIVNDFQKGDIAEGYSVSREKKESFPLTVTSAQKNPTAFYLCASSMYPSAAGGTYEQYFGPGTRLTVT.

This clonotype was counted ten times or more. The CDR3 sequence is CASSLGYRTGIFNEQFF. DNA of the CDR3: TGCGCCAGCAGCTTGGGCTATAGGACAGGGATTTTCAATGAGCAGTTCTTC. The rearrangement links TRBV5-1 to TRBJ2-1; 8 bases fit TRBD1. The CDR3 has 17 amino acids. After removal of 0 bases from V and 6 bases from J, the junction contained 11 bases not matched to a gene. Germline CDR1 and CDR2: SGHRS and YFSETQ.

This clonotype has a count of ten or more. For the CDR3, the DNA is TGTGCCAGCAGCCAAGAGTCCCGGGTCAGGGCGACAGATACGCAGTATTTT. Its translation: CASSQESRVRATDTQYF. The rearrangement joins TRBV4-2 to TRBJ2-3, with D perhaps TRBD1 (5 bases). CDR1 is LGHNA, CDR2 YNFKEQ, per germline. The CDR3 sequence is 17 residues long. The ends were cut back, 0 bases at V and 3 bases at J, with 16 bases in the middle.

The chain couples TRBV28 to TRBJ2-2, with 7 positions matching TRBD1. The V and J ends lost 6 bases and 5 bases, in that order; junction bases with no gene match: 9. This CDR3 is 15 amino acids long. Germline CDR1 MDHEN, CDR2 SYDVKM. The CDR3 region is CASRGHRGDTGELFF. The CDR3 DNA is TGTGCCAGCAGAGGTCACAGGGGAGATACCGGGGAGCTGTTTTTT.

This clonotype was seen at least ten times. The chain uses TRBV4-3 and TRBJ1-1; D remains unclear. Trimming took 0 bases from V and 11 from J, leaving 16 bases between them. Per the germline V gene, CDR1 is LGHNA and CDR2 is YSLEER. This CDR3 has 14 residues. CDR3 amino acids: CASSQDSTSGRAFF. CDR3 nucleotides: TGCGCCAGCAGCCAAGATTCGACCTCCGGTCGGGCTTTCTTT.

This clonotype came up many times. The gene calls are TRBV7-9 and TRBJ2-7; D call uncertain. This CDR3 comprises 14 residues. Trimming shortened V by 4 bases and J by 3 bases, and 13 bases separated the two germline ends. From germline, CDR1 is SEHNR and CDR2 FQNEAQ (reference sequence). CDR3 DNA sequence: TGTGCCAGCAGCTATCAGCTGGGGTACTACGAGCAGTACTTC. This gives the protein CASSYQLGYYEQYF.

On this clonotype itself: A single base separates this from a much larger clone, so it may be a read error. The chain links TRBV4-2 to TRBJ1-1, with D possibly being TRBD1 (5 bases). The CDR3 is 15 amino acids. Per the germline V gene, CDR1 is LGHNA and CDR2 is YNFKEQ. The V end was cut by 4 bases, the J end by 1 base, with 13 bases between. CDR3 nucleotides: TGTGCCAGCAGCCGCGGACCGGGGGGGAACACTGAAGCTTTCTTT. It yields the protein CASSRGPGGNTEAFF.

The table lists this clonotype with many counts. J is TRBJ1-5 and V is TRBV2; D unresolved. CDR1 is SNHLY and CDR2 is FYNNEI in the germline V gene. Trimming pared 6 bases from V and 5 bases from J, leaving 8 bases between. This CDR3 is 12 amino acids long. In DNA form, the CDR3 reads TGTGCCAGCAGAACGAGCTATCAGCCCCAGCATTTT. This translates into CASRTSYQPQHF.

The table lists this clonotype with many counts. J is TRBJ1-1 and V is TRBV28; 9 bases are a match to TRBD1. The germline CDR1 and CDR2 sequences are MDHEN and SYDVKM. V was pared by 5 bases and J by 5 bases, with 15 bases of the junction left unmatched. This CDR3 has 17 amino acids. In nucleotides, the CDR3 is TGTGCCAGCAGTCCCCCCGGGACAGGGTCTGGAGATACTGAAGCTTTCTTT. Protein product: CASSPPGTGSGDTEAFF.

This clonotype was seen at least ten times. Here the CDR3 DNA reads TGCAGTGCTCCCCGGGGCCGGGGGCTTGAAAACATTCAGTACTTC. It codes for CSAPRGRGLENIQYF. The chain combines TRBV20-1 with TRBJ2-4, with D perhaps TRBD1 or TRBD2 (6 bases each). The germline V and J ends were trimmed by 5 bases and 5 bases, with 19 bases remaining between them. Germline V lookup: CDR1 DFQATT, CDR2 SNEGSKA (reference sequence). The CDR3 extends over 15 amino acids.

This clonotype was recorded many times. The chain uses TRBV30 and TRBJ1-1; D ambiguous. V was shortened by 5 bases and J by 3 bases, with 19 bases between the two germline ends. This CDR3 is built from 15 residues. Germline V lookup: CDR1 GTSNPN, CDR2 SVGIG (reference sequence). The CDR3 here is CAWSEDPQRYTEAFF. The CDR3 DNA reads TGTGCCTGGTCCGAGGACCCCCAGAGGTACACTGAAGCTTTCTTT.

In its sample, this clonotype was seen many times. The CDR3 reads CASSLRPGEGETQYF. CDR3 in DNA: TGTGCCAGCAGCTTAAGGCCGGGCGAGGGGGAGACCCAGTACTTC. The chain joins TRBV7-3 to TRBJ2-5, with D possibly being TRBD1 or TRBD2 (5 bases each). V dropped 1 base and J dropped 5 bases, with 14 bases sitting between them. Looked up from germline, CDR1 is SGHTA and CDR2 is FQGTGA. The CDR3 loop spans 15 amino acids.

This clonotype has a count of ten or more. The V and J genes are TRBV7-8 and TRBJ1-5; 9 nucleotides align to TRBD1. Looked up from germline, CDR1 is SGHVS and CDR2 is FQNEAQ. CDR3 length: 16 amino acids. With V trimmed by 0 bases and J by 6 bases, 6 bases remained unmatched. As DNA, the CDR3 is TGTGCCAGCAGCTTAGCGGGACAGGGTCTCATTCAGCCCCAGCATTTT. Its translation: CASSLAGQGLIQPQHF.

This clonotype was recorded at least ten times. CDR3 nucleotide sequence: TGTGCCAGCTCACCCTCGGATAATCAGCCCCAGCATTTT. Encoded protein: CASSPSDNQPQHF. V gene TRBV18 combines with J gene TRBJ1-5; unclear D gene. The CDR3 loop spans 13 amino acids. V lost 3 bases and J lost 4, with 7 bases in between. Germline V gene data show CDR1 as KGHSH and CDR2 as LQKENI.

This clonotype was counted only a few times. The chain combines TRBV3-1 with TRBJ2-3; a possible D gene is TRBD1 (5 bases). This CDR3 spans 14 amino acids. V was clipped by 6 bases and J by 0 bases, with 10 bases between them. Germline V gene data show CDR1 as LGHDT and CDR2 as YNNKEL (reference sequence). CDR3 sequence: CASRLTASTDTQYF. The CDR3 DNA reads TGTGCCAGCAGGCTGACAGCTAGCACAGATACGCAGTATTTT.